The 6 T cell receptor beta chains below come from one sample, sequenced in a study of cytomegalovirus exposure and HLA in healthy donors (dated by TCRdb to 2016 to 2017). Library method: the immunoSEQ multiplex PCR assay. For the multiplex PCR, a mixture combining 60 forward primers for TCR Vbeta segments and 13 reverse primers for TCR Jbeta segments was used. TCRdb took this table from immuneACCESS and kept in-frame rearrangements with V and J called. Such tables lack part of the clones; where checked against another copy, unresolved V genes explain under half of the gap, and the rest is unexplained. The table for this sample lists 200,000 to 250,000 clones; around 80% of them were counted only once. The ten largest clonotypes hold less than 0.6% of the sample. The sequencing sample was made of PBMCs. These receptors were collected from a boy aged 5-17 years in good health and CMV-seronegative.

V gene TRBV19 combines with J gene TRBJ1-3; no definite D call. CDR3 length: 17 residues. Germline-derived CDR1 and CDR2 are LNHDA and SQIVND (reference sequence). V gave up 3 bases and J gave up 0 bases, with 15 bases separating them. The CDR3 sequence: CASSMGPRLPSGNTIYF. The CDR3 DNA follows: TGTGCCAGTAGTATGGGTCCAAGACTCCCCTCTGGAAACACCATATATTTT.

The CDR3 DNA follows: TGTGCCAGCAGCGGGCTCTCTGGAAACACCATATATTTT. Residues: CASSGLSGNTIYF. This rearrangement joins TRBV9 to TRBJ1-3; D is unresolved. The V and J ends lost 3 bases and 0 bases respectively, with 4 bases between them. The CDR3 sequence is 13 residues long. In germline, CDR1 is SGDLS, CDR2 YYNGEE.

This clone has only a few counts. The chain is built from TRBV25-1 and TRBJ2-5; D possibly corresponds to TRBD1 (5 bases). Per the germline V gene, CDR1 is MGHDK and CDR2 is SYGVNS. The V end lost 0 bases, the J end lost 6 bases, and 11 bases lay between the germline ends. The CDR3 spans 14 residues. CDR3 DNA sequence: TGTGCCAGCAGTGAATATCCCCAGGGCAAGACCCAGTACTTC. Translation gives CASSEYPQGKTQYF. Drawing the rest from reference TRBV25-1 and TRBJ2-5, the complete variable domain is EADIYQTPRYLVIGTGKKITLECSQTMGHDKMYWYQQDPGMELHLIHYSYGVNSTEKGDLSSESTVSRIRTEHFPLTLESARPSHTSQYLCASSEYPQGKTQYFGPGTRLLVL.

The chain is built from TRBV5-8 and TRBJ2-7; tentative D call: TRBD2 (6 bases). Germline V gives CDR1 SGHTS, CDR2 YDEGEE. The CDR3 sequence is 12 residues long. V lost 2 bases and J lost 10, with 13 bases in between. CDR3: CASSLLSGRQYF. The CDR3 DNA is TGTGCCAGCAGCTTATTATCCGGGAGACAGTACTTC.

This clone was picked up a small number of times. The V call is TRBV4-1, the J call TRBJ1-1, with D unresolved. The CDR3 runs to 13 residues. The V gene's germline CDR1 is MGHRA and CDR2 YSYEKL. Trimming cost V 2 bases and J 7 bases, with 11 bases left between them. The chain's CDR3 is CASSQSFPGEAFF. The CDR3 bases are TGCGCCAGCAGCCAAAGTTTCCCCGGTGAAGCTTTCTTT.

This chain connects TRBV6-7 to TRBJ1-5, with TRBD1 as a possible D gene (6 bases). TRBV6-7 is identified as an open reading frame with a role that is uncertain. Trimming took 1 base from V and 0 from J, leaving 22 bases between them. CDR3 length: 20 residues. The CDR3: CASSYCPWQGRWDSNQPQHF. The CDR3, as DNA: TGTGCCAGCAGTTACTGCCCGTGGCAGGGGCGCTGGGATAGCAATCAGCCCCAGCATTTT.